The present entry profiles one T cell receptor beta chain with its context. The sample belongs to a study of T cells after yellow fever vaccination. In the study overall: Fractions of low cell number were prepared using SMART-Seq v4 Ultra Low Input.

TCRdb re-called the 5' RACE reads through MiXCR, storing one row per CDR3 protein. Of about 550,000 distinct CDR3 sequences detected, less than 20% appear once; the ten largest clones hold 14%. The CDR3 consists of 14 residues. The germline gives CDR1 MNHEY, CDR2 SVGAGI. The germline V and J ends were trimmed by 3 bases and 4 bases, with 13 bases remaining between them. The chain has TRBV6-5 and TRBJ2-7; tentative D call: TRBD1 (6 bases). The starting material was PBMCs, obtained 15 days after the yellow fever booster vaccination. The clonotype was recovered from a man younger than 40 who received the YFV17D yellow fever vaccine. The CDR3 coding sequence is TGTGCCAGCAGTTATACAACAGGGTTTTACGAGCAGTACTTC. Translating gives CASSYTTGFYEQYF.